In its sample, the clone carrying this T cell receptor beta chain was seen many times. Antigen unknown. CDR1 is ENHRY, CDR2 SYGVKD, per germline. The V gene end was trimmed by 2 bases and the J gene end by 3 bases; junction bases not matched to a gene: 10. The CDR3 runs to 17 residues. TCRdb recomputed calls from the 5' RACE reads with MiXCR, one row per CDR3 protein. The sample shows a few hundred thousand distinct CDR3 sequences, around 19% of them seen only once. This specimen comes from a study of CD8 T cells in ankylosing spondylitis. Study-wide results and limits: Apparently characteristic of ankylosing spondylitis blood was a TCR beta motif (roughly 8 highly homologous variants). Reactive arthritis synovial fluid and blood previously showed some of these motif variants.

This TCR came from a male donor with ankylosing spondylitis. The gene calls are TRBV10-3 and TRBJ2-1; 7 bases are a match to TRBD2. The material sequenced was blood, either unsorted or a sorted T cell fraction (not recorded which). CDR3 residues: CAISEPGAGYLYNEQFF. CDR3 bases: TGTGCCATCAGTGAGCCCGGAGCGGGGTACCTCTACAATGAGCAGTTCTTC.